One sample yielded the 22 T cell receptor beta chains listed below, sequenced in a study of early T cells in non-severe SARS-CoV-2 infection. TCRdb analysed the 5' RACE reads with MiXCR anew, one entry per CDR3 protein. The sample consists of roughly 90,000 distinct CDR3 sequences, about 14% of them appearing once. The sequencing input was whole blood. These receptor sequences come from an adult who was a healthcare worker with PCR-confirmed SARS-CoV-2 infection or an uninfected control (not recorded which).

A few counts support this clonotype. V gene TRBV25-1 combines with J gene TRBJ2-7, with 9 bases fitting TRBD2. Germline V gene sequence: CDR1 MGHDK, CDR2 SYGVNS. The CDR3 runs to 15 residues. Germline trimming cut 3 bases from V and 5 bases from J; bases unmatched to any gene: 8. CDR3 loop: CASSDETSGHDEQYF. The CDR3 DNA reads TGTGCCAGCAGTGATGAGACTAGCGGACATGACGAGCAGTACTTC.

This rearrangement joins TRBV6-6 to TRBJ1-5; TRBD1 matches at 10 bases. CDR3 length equals 15 residues. V was pared by 5 bases and J by 1 base, with 2 bases of the junction left unmatched. Looked up from germline, CDR1 is MNHNY and CDR2 is SVGAGI (reference sequence). CDR3 coding DNA: TGTGCCAGCAGTAGGACAGGGGGGAGCAATCAGCCCCAGCATTTT. It is translated as CASSRTGGSNQPQHF.

This clonotype was seen a few times. This chain joins TRBV28 and TRBJ2-5; D ambiguous. The CDR3 sequence is 12 residues long. Germline assignment: CDR1 MDHEN and CDR2 SYDVKM. V lost 3 bases to trimming and J lost 5 bases, with 7 bases between them. As DNA, the CDR3 is TGTGCCAGCAGTTTGTATTGGGAGACCCAGTACTTC. This sequence encodes CASSLYWETQYF.

V usage is TRBV6-5 and J usage is TRBJ1-1; D is perhaps TRBD1 (6 bases). The CDR3 is 16 residues long. V dropped 5 bases and J dropped 1 base, with 17 bases sitting between them. The V gene's germline CDR1 is MNHEY and CDR2 SVGAGI. CDR3 sequence reads: CASSKSPGARNTEAFF. CDR3 sequence (DNA): TGTGCCAGCAGTAAAAGCCCAGGGGCAAGGAACACTGAAGCTTTCTTT.

J is TRBJ2-3 and V is TRBV9; D gene unclear. CDR3 size: 13 residues. With 4 bases removed from V and 2 bases from J, the gap between germline ends came to 8 bases. Per the germline V gene, CDR1 is SGDLS and CDR2 is YYNGEE. CDR3 in amino acids: CASSPAPTDTQYF. In nucleotides, the CDR3 is TGTGCCAGCAGCCCCGCTCCCACAGATACGCAGTATTTT. Combining the CDR3 with reference TRBV9 and TRBJ2-3 gives the whole variable domain DSGVTQTPKHLITATGQRVTLRCSPRSGDLSVYWYQQSLDQGLQFLIQYYNGEERAKGNILERFSAQQFPDLHSELNLSSLELGDSALYFCASSPAPTDTQYFGPGTRLTVL.

V and J are TRBV12-3 or TRBV12-4 and TRBJ1-1, with D hard to call. The CDR3 is 13 amino acids. V dropped 2 bases and J dropped 4 bases, with 8 bases sitting between them. The CDR3 loop reads CASSLQQATEAFF. The CDR3 DNA sequence: TGTGCCAGCAGTTTACAGCAGGCCACTGAAGCTTTCTTT.

This clonotype was detected many times. The chain combines TRBV6-6 with TRBJ1-1; D gene uncertain. Germline loops: CDR1 MNHNY, CDR2 SVGAGI (reference sequence). V shed 0 bases and J shed 4 bases, with 9 bases lying between them. The CDR3 has 14 residues. The CDR3 sequence: CASSYSDILTEAFF. The DNA of the CDR3 is TGTGCCAGCAGTTACTCCGACATTCTCACTGAAGCTTTCTTT.

This clonotype was observed a handful of times. This chain links TRBV2 with TRBJ2-1; TRBD2 matches at 10 bases. The trim removed 10 bases at V and 8 bases at J, leaving 17 bases unmatched. The CDR3 length is 16 residues. Germline-derived CDR1 and CDR2 are SNHLY and FYNNEI. The CDR3 sequence: CATVAGGVVEGHEQFF. The CDR3 coding sequence is TGTGCCACCGTAGCGGGAGGAGTTGTCGAGGGGCATGAGCAGTTCTTC.

This clonotype was picked up many times. J is TRBJ2-5 and V is TRBV7-9; TRBD2 matches 15 bases. V was clipped by 1 base and J by 2 bases; unmatched bases: 2. There are 17 residues in the CDR3. CDR1 and CDR2 from the germline V gene are SEHNR and FQNEAQ (reference sequence). Here the CDR3 DNA reads TGTGCCAGCAGCTTAGGGACTAGCGGGAGGGGACAAGAGACCCAGTACTTC. It translates to CASSLGTSGRGQETQYF.

At least ten counts were recorded for this clonotype. V is TRBV6-1 and J is TRBJ2-7; D is uncertain. Trimming pared 4 bases from V and 1 base from J, leaving 8 bases between. The CDR3 length is 13 residues. Per germline, CDR1 MNHNS and CDR2 SASEGT. The CDR3 sequence: CASSVAGSYEQYF. CDR3 in DNA: TGTGCCAGCAGTGTGGCAGGATCCTACGAGCAGTACTTC.

The genes are TRBV30 and TRBJ2-1, with D tentatively TRBD2 (5 bases). The V gene's germline CDR1 is GTSNPN and CDR2 SVGIG (reference sequence). V lost 7 bases, J lost 0 bases, and 13 bases lay in between. The CDR3 loop spans 14 amino acids. CDR3 sequence (DNA): TGTGCCTCCTCCGGGGTCCGCTCCTACAATGAGCAGTTCTTC. Protein sequence: CASSGVRSYNEQFF.

The V and J genes are TRBV7-6 and TRBJ1-1, with 7 bases lining up with TRBD1. This CDR3 spans 13 amino acids. The V gene's germline CDR1 is SGHVS and CDR2 FNYEAQ. V shed 2 bases, J shed 8 bases, and the junction held 5 bases outside the gene matches. As DNA, the CDR3 is TGTGCCAGCAGCTTAATGCAGGGGGAAGAAGCTTTCTTT. This codes for CASSLMQGEEAFF.

This clonotype occurred many times. The V and J genes are TRBV11-2 and TRBJ2-3; D may be TRBD2 (5 bases). Germline CDR1 reads SGHAT; CDR2 reads FQNNGV. Trimming pared 5 bases from V and 1 base from J, leaving 13 bases between. This CDR3 is built from 15 residues. The chain's CDR3 is CASSARLYRTDTQYF. The CDR3 DNA follows: TGTGCCAGCAGCGCCCGACTATACCGCACAGATACGCAGTATTTT.

The genes are TRBV7-3 and TRBJ2-1; 7 nucleotides align to TRBD2. Germline-derived CDR1 and CDR2 are SGHTA and FQGTGA. J gave up 3 bases and V 2 bases, and 4 bases lay outside the gene matches. The CDR3 totals 15 residues. The CDR3 here is CASSLFPSGYNEQFF. DNA of the CDR3: TGTGCCAGCAGCTTATTCCCTAGCGGCTACAATGAGCAGTTCTTC.

This clonotype has more than one count but fewer than ten. The chain joins TRBV29-1 to TRBJ2-7, with D uncertain. Trimming shortened V by 4 bases and J by 2 bases, and 3 bases separated the two germline ends. The CDR3 runs 10 residues. The V gene's germline CDR1 is SQVTM and CDR2 ANQGSEA. CDR3 DNA sequence: TGCAGCGTTGCGACCTACGAGCAGTACTTC. Protein: CSVATYEQYF.

This clonotype occurred a few times. The J gene is TRBJ1-6, the V gene TRBV11-1; D unresolved. The length of the CDR3 is 13 residues. The germline gives CDR1 SGHAT, CDR2 FQDESV (reference sequence). V lost 1 base and J 11 bases, leaving 9 bases between the germline ends. The CDR3 spells CASSLVTSTPLHF. The CDR3 nucleotides are TGTGCCAGCAGCTTAGTAACTTCTACACCCCTCCACTTT.

This clonotype came up a few times. The J gene is TRBJ2-7, the V gene TRBV10-2; no definite D call. Per the germline V gene, CDR1 is WSHSY and CDR2 is SAAADI. Deletions cut 0 bases from V and 4 bases from J, with 16 bases between. The CDR3 totals 16 residues. CDR3: CASSESWGSRLYEQYF. The CDR3 coding sequence is TGCGCCAGCAGTGAGTCATGGGGATCAAGATTGTACGAGCAGTACTTC.

The rearrangement joins TRBV6-5 to TRBJ1-6; 7 bases map to TRBD1. CDR1 and CDR2 from the germline V gene are MNHEY and SVGAGI. The CDR3 runs to 18 residues. Losses at the gene ends were 4 bases for V and 0 bases for J; bases not matched to a gene: 9. This chain's CDR3 is CASSSDRPRSSYNSPLHF. CDR3 in DNA: TGTGCCAGCAGTTCGGACAGGCCGCGAAGCTCCTATAATTCACCCCTCCACTTT.

There are a few counts of this clonotype. The V gene is TRBV7-8, the J gene TRBJ2-7; D is possibly TRBD1 (5 bases). Germline assignment: CDR1 SGHVS and CDR2 FQNEAQ. This CDR3 contains 13 residues. Trimming stripped 5 bases from V and 4 bases from J, with 12 bases between. The CDR3: CASSIGPGYEQYF. CDR3 DNA sequence: TGTGCCAGCAGCATTGGGCCAGGGTACGAGCAGTACTTC. The variable domain in full, with the rest retrieved from reference TRBV7-8 and TRBJ2-7, is GAGVSQSPRYKVAKRGQDVALRCDPISGHVSLFWYQQALGQGPEFLTYFQNEAQLDKSGLPSDRFFAERPEGSVSTLKIQRTQQEDSAVYLCASSIGPGYEQYFGPGTRLTVT.

The chain couples TRBV29-1 to TRBJ2-1, with D possibly matching TRBD2 (6 bases). Germline V lookup: CDR1 SQVTM, CDR2 ANQGSEA. The CDR3 runs 16 residues. The V end lost 7 bases, the J end lost 6 bases, and 25 bases lay between the germline ends. The CDR3 DNA is TGCAGCGATGGTACAGTTTCGGGAGTTCGGTCCAATGAGCAGTTCTTC. This encodes CSDGTVSGVRSNEQFF.

This clonotype showed up just a few times. The genes are TRBV6-5 and TRBJ1-2, with D hard to call. The CDR3 has 13 amino acids. The ends were cut back, 8 bases at V and 3 bases at J, with 13 bases in the middle. CDR1 is MNHEY and CDR2 is SVGAGI in the germline V gene. CDR3 nucleotides: TGTGCCAGCGCGTTTTCGGGCGACTATGGCTACACCTTC. Protein sequence: CASAFSGDYGYTF.

The V and J genes are TRBV29-1 and TRBJ1-3; D is ambiguous. The CDR3 runs to 12 residues. The germline V gene has CDR1 SQVTM and CDR2 ANQGSEA. Trimming stripped 5 bases from V and 2 bases from J, with 7 bases between. Written as DNA, the CDR3 is TGCAGCGTTATGAGAACTGGAAACACCATATATTTT. This gives the protein CSVMRTGNTIYF.